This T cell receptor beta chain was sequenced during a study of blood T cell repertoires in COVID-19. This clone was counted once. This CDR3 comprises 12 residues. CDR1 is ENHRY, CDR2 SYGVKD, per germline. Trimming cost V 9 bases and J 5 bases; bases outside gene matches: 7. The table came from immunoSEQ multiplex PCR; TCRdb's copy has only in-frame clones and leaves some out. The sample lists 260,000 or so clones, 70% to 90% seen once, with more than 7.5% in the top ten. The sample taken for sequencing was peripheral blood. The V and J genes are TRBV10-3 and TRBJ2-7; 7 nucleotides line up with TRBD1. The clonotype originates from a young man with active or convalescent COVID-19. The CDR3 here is CAIRGGRDEQYF. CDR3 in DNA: TGTGCCATTCGAGGGGGCAGGGACGAGCAGTACTTC.